Sequencing of this TCR beta chain was carried out in a study of blood T cell repertoires in COVID-19. On the study more broadly: Sources were T cells, B-cell-depleted T cells, or PBMCs; the material itself was cDNA or gDNA.

All enrollees were roughly 18 to 89 years old and from fewer than 30 US areas. The study assigned cohorts using participant-reported clinical history. Authors' analysis steps: From reference gene primer amplification, estimates of nucleated cell counts were derived. The table came from immunoSEQ multiplex PCR; TCRdb's copy has only in-frame clones and leaves some out. Clone size and V and J calls were adopted from that table, with D and trimming inferred from the DNA. This sample carries 300,000 to 500,000 clones, around 89% of them seen once, and the ten largest clones take 0.95% to 1%. Trimming left V 5 bases short and J 1 base short, with 8 bases between. Germline CDR1 is SGHAT and CDR2 is FQDESV (reference sequence). CDR3 length: 13 residues.

The clonotype was recovered from a woman in her 30s with acute COVID-19. Sequencing was done on a sample of PBMCs or T cells enriched from blood (not recorded which). The chain couples TRBV11-1 to TRBJ1-1; perhaps TRBD1 as D (6 bases). The DNA of the CDR3 is TGTGCCAGCAGCCGACAGGAGAACACTGAAGCTTTCTTT. Protein: CASSRQENTEAFF.